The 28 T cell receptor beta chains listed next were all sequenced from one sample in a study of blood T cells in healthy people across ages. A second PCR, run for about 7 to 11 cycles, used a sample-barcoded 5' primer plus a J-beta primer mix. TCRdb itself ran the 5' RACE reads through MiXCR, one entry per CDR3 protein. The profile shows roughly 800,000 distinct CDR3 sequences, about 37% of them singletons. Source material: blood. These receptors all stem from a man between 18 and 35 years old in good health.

Here the CDR3 reads CSVAGTLVKAQYF. The CDR3 region has the DNA TGCAGCGTGGCCGGGACGTTGGTTAAGGCCCAGTACTTC. The genes are TRBV29-1 and TRBJ2-5; D may match TRBD1 or TRBD2 (5 bases each). V lost 6 bases, J lost 9 bases, and 20 bases lay in between. CDR3 length equals 13 residues. Germline V gene data show CDR1 as SQVTM and CDR2 as ANQGSEA.

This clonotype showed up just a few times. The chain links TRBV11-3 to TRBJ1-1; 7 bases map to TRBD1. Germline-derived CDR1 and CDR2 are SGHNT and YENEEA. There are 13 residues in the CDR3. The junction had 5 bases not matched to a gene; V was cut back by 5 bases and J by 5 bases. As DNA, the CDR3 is TGTGCCAGCAGCCAGACAGGGAAGACTGAAGCTTTCTTT. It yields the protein CASSQTGKTEAFF.

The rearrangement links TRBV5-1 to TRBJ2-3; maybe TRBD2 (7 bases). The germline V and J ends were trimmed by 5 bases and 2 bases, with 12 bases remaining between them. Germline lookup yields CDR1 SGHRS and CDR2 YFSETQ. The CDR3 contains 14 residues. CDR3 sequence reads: CASRGGGNTDTQYF. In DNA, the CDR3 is TGCGCCAGCAGAGGCGGGGGCAACACAGATACGCAGTATTTT.

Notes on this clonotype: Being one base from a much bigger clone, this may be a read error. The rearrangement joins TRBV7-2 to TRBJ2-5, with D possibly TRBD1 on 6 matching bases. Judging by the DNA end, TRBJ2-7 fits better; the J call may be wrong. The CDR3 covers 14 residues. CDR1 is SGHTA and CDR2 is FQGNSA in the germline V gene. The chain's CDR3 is CASSLGGGKGEQYF. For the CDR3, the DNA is TGTGCCAGCAGCTTAGGTGGGGGCAAGGGCGAGCAGTACTTC.

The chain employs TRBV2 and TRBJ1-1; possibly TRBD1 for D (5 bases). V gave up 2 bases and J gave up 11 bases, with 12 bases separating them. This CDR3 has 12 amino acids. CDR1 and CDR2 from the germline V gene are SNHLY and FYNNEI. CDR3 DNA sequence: TGTGCCAGCAGTGAAATAGGGGAGGAGGCTTTCTTT. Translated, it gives CASSEIGEEAFF.

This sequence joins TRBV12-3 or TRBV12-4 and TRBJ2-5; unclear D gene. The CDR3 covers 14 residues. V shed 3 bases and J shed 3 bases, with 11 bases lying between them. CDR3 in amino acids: CASSFNGEKETQYF. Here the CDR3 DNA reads TGTGCCAGCAGTTTTAACGGCGAGAAAGAGACCCAGTACTTC.

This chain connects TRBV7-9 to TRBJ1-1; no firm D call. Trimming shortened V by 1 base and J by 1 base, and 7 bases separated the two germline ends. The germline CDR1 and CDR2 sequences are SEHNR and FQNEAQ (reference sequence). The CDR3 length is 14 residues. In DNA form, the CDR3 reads TGTGCCAGCAGCTTAGATTTTCAGAACACTGAAGCTTTCTTT. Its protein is CASSLDFQNTEAFF.

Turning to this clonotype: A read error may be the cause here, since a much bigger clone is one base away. The CDR3 loop is CALRGGQGANEQYF. In DNA, the CDR3 is TGTGCCCTCCGAGGAGGTCAGGGGGCCAATGAGCAGTACTTC. V usage is TRBV2 and J usage is TRBJ2-5; 8 nucleotides match TRBD1. Per germline, CDR1 SNHLY and CDR2 FYNNEI. The CDR3 contains 14 residues. V was pared by 11 bases and J by 11 bases, with 19 bases of the junction left unmatched.

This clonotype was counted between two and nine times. CDR3 in amino acids: CSVLGLAGLGTQYF. Here the CDR3 DNA reads TGCAGCGTTTTGGGGTTGGCAGGGTTGGGGACCCAGTACTTC. The chain recombines TRBV29-1 with TRBJ2-5; possible D gene TRBD1, 5 bases. This CDR3 is built from 14 residues. V shed 5 bases and J shed 7 bases, with 20 bases lying between them. Looked up from germline, CDR1 is SQVTM and CDR2 is ANQGSEA.

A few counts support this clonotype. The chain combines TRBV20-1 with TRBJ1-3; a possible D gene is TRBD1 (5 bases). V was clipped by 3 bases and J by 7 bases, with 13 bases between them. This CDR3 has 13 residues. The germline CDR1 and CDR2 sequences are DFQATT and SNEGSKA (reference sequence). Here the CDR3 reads CSASWGERNTIYF. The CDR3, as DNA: TGCAGTGCTAGCTGGGGGGAACGGAACACCATATATTTT.

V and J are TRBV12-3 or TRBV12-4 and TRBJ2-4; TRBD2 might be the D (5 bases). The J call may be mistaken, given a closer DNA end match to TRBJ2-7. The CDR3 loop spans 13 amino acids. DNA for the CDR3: TGTGCCAGCAGTCCCAACCTCGGGGACGAGCAGTACTTC. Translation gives CASSPNLGDEQYF.

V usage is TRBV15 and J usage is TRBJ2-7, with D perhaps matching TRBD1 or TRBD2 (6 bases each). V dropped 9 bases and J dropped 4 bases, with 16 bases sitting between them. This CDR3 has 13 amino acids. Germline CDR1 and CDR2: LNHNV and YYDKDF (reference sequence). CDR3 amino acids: CATRRDIEYEQYF. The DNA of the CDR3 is TGTGCCACACGGAGGGACATTGAATACGAGCAGTACTTC.

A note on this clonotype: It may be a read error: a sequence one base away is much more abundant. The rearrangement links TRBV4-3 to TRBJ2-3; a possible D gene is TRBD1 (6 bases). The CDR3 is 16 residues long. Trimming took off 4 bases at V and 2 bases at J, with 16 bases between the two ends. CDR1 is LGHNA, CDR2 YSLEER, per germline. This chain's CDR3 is CASSRRGRTPTDTQYF. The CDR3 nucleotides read TGCGCCAGCAGCCGCAGGGGCAGAACACCCACAGATACGCAGTATTTT.

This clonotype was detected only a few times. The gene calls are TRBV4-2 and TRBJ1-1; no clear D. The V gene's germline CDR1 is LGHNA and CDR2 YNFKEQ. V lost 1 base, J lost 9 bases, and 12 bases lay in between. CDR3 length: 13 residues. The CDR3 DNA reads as TGTGCCAGCAGCCAAGTGAGTCCAGAGAAAGCTTTCTTT. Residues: CASSQVSPEKAFF.

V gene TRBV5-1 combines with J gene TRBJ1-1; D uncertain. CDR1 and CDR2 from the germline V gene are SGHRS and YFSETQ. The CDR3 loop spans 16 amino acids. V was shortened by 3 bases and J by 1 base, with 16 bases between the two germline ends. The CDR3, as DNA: TGCGCCAGCAGCTCGGGAAAGATATCCGGGAACACTGAAGCTTTCTTT. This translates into CASSSGKISGNTEAFF.

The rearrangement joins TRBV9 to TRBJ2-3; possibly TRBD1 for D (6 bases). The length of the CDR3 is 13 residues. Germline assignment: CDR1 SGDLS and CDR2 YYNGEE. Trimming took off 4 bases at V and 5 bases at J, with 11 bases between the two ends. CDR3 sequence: CASSRTEKDTQYF. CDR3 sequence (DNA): TGTGCCAGCAGCCGGACAGAAAAAGATACGCAGTATTTT. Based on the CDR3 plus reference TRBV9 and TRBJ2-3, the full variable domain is DSGVTQTPKHLITATGQRVTLRCSPRSGDLSVYWYQQSLDQGLQFLIQYYNGEERAKGNILERFSAQQFPDLHSELNLSSLELGDSALYFCASSRTEKDTQYFGPGTRLTVL.

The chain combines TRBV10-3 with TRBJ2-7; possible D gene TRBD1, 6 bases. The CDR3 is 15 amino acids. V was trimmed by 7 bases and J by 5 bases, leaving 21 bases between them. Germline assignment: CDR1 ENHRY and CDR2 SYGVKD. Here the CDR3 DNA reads TGTGCCATCACTTCCCTAGTGGGGGCTTCACACGAGCAGTACTTC. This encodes CAITSLVGASHEQYF.

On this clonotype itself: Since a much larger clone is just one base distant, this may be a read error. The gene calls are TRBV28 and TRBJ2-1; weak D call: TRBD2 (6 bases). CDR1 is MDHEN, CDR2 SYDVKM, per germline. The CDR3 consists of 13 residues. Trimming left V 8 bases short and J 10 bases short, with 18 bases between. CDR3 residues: CASGGVVSYEQFF. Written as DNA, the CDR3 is TGTGCCAGCGGAGGGGTTGTCTCCTACGAGCAGTTCTTC. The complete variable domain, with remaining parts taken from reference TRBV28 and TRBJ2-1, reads DVKVTQSSRYLVKRTGEKVFLECVQDMDHENMFWYRQDPGLGLRLIYFSYDVKMKEKGDIPEGYSVSREKKERFSLILESASTNQTSMYLCASGGVVSYEQFFGPGTRLTVL.

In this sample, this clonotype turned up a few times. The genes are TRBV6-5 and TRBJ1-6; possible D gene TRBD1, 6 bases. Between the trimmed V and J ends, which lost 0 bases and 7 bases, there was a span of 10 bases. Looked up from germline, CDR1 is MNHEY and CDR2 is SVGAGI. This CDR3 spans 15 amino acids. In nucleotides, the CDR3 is TGTGCCAGCAGTTACTCGAGGACAGCCAATTCACCCCTCCACTTT. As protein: CASSYSRTANSPLHF.

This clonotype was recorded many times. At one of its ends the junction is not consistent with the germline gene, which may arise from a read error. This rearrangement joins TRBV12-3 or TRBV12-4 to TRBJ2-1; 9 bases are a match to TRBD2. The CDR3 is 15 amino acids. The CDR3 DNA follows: TGCGCCAGCAGCTTGCGGGGGGGCTCCTACAATGAGCAGTTCTTC. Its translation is CASSLRGGSYNEQFF.

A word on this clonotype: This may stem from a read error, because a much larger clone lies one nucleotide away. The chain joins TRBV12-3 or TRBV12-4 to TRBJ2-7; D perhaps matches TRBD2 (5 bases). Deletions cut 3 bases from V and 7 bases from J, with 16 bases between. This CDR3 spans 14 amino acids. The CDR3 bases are TGTGCCAGCAGTTTCCGGGATCCCTACAATGAGCAGTACTTC. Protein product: CASSFRDPYNEQYF.

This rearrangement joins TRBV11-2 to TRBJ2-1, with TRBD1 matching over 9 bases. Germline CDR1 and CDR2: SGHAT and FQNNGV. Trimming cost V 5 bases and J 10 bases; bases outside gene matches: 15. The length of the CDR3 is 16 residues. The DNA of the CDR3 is TGTGCCAGCAGCCTATTTATCGGGACAGGGAACGACGAGCAGTTCTTC. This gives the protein CASSLFIGTGNDEQFF.

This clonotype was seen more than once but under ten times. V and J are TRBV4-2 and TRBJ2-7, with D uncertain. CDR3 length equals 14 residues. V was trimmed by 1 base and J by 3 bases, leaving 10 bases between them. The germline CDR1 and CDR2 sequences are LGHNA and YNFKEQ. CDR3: CASSQGAVGYEQYF. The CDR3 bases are TGTGCCAGCAGCCAAGGGGCAGTTGGCTACGAGCAGTACTTC.

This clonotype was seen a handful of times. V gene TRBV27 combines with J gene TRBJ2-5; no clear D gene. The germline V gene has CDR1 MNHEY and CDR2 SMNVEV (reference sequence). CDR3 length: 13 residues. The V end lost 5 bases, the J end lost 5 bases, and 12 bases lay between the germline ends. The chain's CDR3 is CASSVRDGETQYF. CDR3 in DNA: TGTGCCAGCAGTGTAAGAGATGGGGAGACCCAGTACTTC.

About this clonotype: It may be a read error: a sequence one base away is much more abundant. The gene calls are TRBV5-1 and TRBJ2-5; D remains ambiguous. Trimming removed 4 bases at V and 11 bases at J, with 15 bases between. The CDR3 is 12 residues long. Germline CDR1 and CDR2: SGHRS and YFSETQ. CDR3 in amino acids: CASSPLSNEQYF. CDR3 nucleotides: TGCGCCAGCAGCCCCCTTAGTAATGAGCAGTACTTC.

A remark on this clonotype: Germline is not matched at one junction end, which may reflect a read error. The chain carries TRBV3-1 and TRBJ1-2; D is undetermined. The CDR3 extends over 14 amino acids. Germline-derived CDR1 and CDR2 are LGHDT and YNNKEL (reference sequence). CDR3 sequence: CASSQGPTNDGYTF. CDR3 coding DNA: TGTGCCAGCAGCCAAGGACCGACTAACGATGGCTACACCTTC.

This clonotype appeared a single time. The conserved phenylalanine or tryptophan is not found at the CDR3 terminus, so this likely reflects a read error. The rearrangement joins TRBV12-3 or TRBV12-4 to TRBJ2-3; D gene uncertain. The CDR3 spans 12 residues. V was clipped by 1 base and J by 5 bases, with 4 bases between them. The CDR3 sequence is CASSLGGDTQYS. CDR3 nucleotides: TGTGCCAGCAGTTTAGGTGGAGATACGCAGTATTCT.

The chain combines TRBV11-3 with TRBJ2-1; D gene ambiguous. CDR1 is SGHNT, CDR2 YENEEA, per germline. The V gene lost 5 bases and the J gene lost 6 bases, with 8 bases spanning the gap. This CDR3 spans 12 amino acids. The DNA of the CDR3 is TGTGCCAGCAGCGGACCCCCCAATGAGCAGTTCTTC. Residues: CASSGPPNEQFF.